These T cell receptor beta chains were read from a single sample in a study of cytomegalovirus exposure and HLA in healthy donors. Clones were read by immunoSEQ multiplex PCR, and TCRdb kept only the in-frame ones, dropping some. The sample carries 150,000 to 180,000 clones, approximately 80% recorded once. The sequencing sample was made of PBMCs. The receptors were gathered from a woman in her forties in good health and CMV-seronegative. Each CDR3 is given with its conserved first and last residue. Each record gives: D gene, V gene, clone size, J gene, CDR3 DNA, CDR3 protein. D genes are given only for firm matches. Clone size, where shown, is once, few, many, or a class for clones that have expanded.

D gene: TRBD2
V gene: TRBV6-1
clone size: .
J gene: TRBJ2-7
CDR3 DNA: TGTGCCAGCAGTGAATTTGGGACTAGCGGGAGGAAGCTGGCCTACGAGCAGTACTTC
CDR3 protein: CASSEFGTSGRKLAYEQYF

D gene: .
V gene: TRBV7-9
clone size: .
J gene: TRBJ1-6
CDR3 DNA: TGTGCCAGCAGCTGGGAGACAGGATATAATTCACCCCTCCACTTT
CDR3 protein: CASSWETGYNSPLHF

D gene: .
V gene: TRBV6-6
clone size: few
J gene: TRBJ1-2
CDR3 DNA: TGTGCCAGCAGTGCCCAGTCGTCCAGGGGCTACACCTTC
CDR3 protein: CASSAQSSRGYTF

D gene: TRBD1
V gene: TRBV27
clone size: .
J gene: TRBJ2-7
CDR3 DNA: TGTGCCAGCAGTCGTTGGGGACAGGGGTACGAGCAGTACTTC
CDR3 protein: CASSRWGQGYEQYF

D gene: .
V gene: TRBV6-1
clone size: .
J gene: TRBJ1-2
CDR3 DNA: TGTGCCAGCAGTAACATTCCCGCTAACTATGGCTACACCTTC
CDR3 protein: CASSNIPANYGYTF

D gene: .
V gene: TRBV27
clone size: .
J gene: TRBJ2-3
CDR3 DNA: TGTGCCAGCGGGAGGAGGGGATTAACAGATACGCAGTATTTT
CDR3 protein: CASGRRGLTDTQYF

D gene: .
V gene: TRBV2
clone size: once
J gene: TRBJ1-5
CDR3 DNA: TGTGCCAGCAGTGAAGAGGCGGGGGCTCAGCCCCAGCATTTT
CDR3 protein: CASSEEAGAQPQHF

D gene: TRBD1
V gene: TRBV5-1
clone size: .
J gene: TRBJ1-1
CDR3 DNA: TGCGCCAGCAGCAAGACCGGGACAGGGCTGAACACTGAAGCTTTCTTT
CDR3 protein: CASSKTGTGLNTEAFF

D gene: .
V gene: TRBV29-1
clone size: .
J gene: TRBJ1-1
CDR3 DNA: TGCAGCGTTGAAGAGGCAGGCCTGAACACTGAAGCTTTCTTT
CDR3 protein: CSVEEAGLNTEAFF

D gene: .
V gene: TRBV4-1
clone size: once
J gene: TRBJ1-1
CDR3 DNA: TGCGCCAGCAGCCCACCAGGGCGGACTGAAGCTTTCTTT
CDR3 protein: CASSPPGRTEAFF

D gene: TRBD1
V gene: TRBV2
clone size: .
J gene: TRBJ2-2
CDR3 DNA: TGTGCCAGCAGGGGACAGGGCACCAGGGAGCTGTTTTTT
CDR3 protein: CASRGQGTRELFF

D gene: .
V gene: TRBV7-8
clone size: .
J gene: TRBJ1-1
CDR3 DNA: TGTGCCAGCAGCTCCTTCGGACAGATGATAGAAGCTTTCTTT
CDR3 protein: CASSSFGQMIEAFF

D gene: .
V gene: TRBV2
clone size: .
J gene: TRBJ2-2
CDR3 DNA: TGTGCCAGCAGTGCACAGGGTCTCGCGAACACCGGGGAGCTGTTTTTT
CDR3 protein: CASSAQGLANTGELFF

D gene: TRBD2
V gene: TRBV9
clone size: .
J gene: TRBJ2-1
CDR3 DNA: TGTGCCAGCAGCGTAGGGGCGGGAGGGATCGAGCAGTTCTTC
CDR3 protein: CASSVGAGGIEQFF

D gene: TRBD1
V gene: TRBV6-1
clone size: once
J gene: TRBJ1-2
CDR3 DNA: TGTGCCAGCCAGCCCCGGACAGGTGAGGACTATGGCTACACCTTC
CDR3 protein: CASQPRTGEDYGYTF

D gene: TRBD1
V gene: TRBV19
clone size: .
J gene: TRBJ1-2
CDR3 DNA: TGCGCCAGTAGTAGTCAGGGGGCCGCAATCTATGGCTACACCTTC
CDR3 protein: CASSSQGAAIYGYTF

D gene: TRBD1
V gene: TRBV7-8
clone size: .
J gene: TRBJ1-2
CDR3 DNA: TGTGCCAGCAGCTTAGAGGGACAGAGCTATGGCTACACCTTC
CDR3 protein: CASSLEGQSYGYTF

D gene: .
V gene: TRBV10-3
clone size: .
J gene: TRBJ1-2
CDR3 DNA: TGTGCCATCAGTGATCAGGGCGCCTATGGCTACACCTTC
CDR3 protein: CAISDQGAYGYTF

D gene: .
V gene: TRBV6-5
clone size: .
J gene: TRBJ1-2
CDR3 DNA: TGTGCCAGCAGTCCAGGGGTCTACGGCTACACCTTC
CDR3 protein: CASSPGVYGYTF

D gene: TRBD1
V gene: TRBV7-9
clone size: .
J gene: TRBJ2-4
CDR3 DNA: TGTGCCACCCAACAGGGGCAGGGGAGTTCGTCCAAAAACATTCAGTACTTC
CDR3 protein: CATQQGQGSSSKNIQYF

D gene: TRBD2
V gene: TRBV6-1
clone size: .
J gene: TRBJ2-1
CDR3 DNA: TGTGCCAGTGAGGGGACTAGCGGGAGGGGAGAGCAGTTCTTC
CDR3 protein: CASEGTSGRGEQFF

D gene: .
V gene: TRBV10-2
clone size: .
J gene: TRBJ2-5
CDR3 DNA: TGCGCCAGCAGTGAATCTCCATCAGGGGAGACCCAGTACTTC
CDR3 protein: CASSESPSGETQYF

D gene: TRBD1
V gene: TRBV5-1
clone size: .
J gene: TRBJ2-5
CDR3 DNA: TGCGCCAGCAGCTTACGACCAACAGGGGATCTACAAGAGACCCAGTACTTC
CDR3 protein: CASSLRPTGDLQETQYF

D gene: .
V gene: TRBV5-6
clone size: .
J gene: TRBJ2-7
CDR3 DNA: TGTGCCAGCAGCTTGTCTATTACAGGTCCACTCTCCTACGAGCAGTACTTC
CDR3 protein: CASSLSITGPLSYEQYF

D gene: TRBD1
V gene: TRBV5-1
clone size: .
J gene: TRBJ2-3
CDR3 DNA: TGCGCCAGCAGCCCCGAATCGGCCGGCACAGGGGCAGATACGCAGTATTTT
CDR3 protein: CASSPESAGTGADTQYF

D gene: TRBD1
V gene: TRBV9
clone size: once
J gene: TRBJ1-5
CDR3 DNA: TGTGCCAGCAGCGTAGGATCAGGGACAGCCGATCAGCCCCAGCATTTT
CDR3 protein: CASSVGSGTADQPQHF

D gene: .
V gene: TRBV5-6
clone size: .
J gene: TRBJ1-6
CDR3 DNA: TGTGCCAGCAGCCCTGGTGGCGGAGTAAGTTCACCCCTCCACTTT
CDR3 protein: CASSPGGGVSSPLHF

D gene: TRBD1
V gene: TRBV29-1
clone size: few
J gene: TRBJ1-2
CDR3 DNA: TGCAGCGTTGCGACGGGGACAGGGTCCGGCTATGGCTACACCTTC
CDR3 protein: CSVATGTGSGYGYTF

D gene: .
V gene: TRBV11-2
clone size: .
J gene: TRBJ2-7
CDR3 DNA: TGTGCCAGCAGCTTAGTGGCTAGTCAGACCTACGAGCAGTACTTC
CDR3 protein: CASSLVASQTYEQYF

D gene: TRBD1
V gene: TRBV4-2
clone size: .
J gene: TRBJ2-2
CDR3 DNA: TGTGCCAGCAGTCGAGTCCTGGACAGGGATAACACCGGGGAGCTGTTTTTT
CDR3 protein: CASSRVLDRDNTGELFF

D gene: TRBD1
V gene: TRBV5-1
clone size: .
J gene: TRBJ1-4
CDR3 DNA: TGCGCCAGCAGCCAGGACAGGGGAGGTGAAAAACTGTTTTTT
CDR3 protein: CASSQDRGGEKLFF

D gene: TRBD2
V gene: TRBV30
clone size: once
J gene: TRBJ2-3
CDR3 DNA: TGTGCCTGGAATTTAGAGCGGGAGATTACAGATACGCAGTATTTT
CDR3 protein: CAWNLEREITDTQYF